The 14 T cell receptor beta chains below come from one sample, sequenced in a study of CD8+ T cells in alopecia areata. The treatment was: oral pan-JAK inhibitor, 5-10 mg twice daily. Extraction of RNA preceded its reverse transcription into cDNA, which served as the sequencing template. Assay: immunoSEQ multiplex PCR; the TCRdb copy retains only in-frame clones and omits some. Among around 200,000 clones listed, around three fifths were seen once. This sample comprised CD8+ T cells sorted from blood, obtained at week 24, from a patient treated with tofacitinib. These TCRs come from a human donor with alopecia areata.

This clone was seen a handful of times. The J gene is TRBJ1-5, the V gene TRBV4-1, with D uncertain. The ends were cut back, 1 base at V and 8 bases at J, with 6 bases in the middle. The CDR3 totals 12 residues. CDR1 is MGHRA and CDR2 is YSYEKL in the germline V gene. The CDR3 nucleotides are TGCGCCAGCAGCCAAGGGTCTAAGCCCCAGCATTTT. Amino acids: CASSQGSKPQHF.

This chain joins TRBV2 and TRBJ2-7; 8 bases are a match to TRBD1. The V gene end was trimmed by 7 bases and the J gene end by 0 bases; junction bases not matched to a gene: 8. Looked up from germline, CDR1 is SNHLY and CDR2 is FYNNEI. This CDR3 has 15 amino acids. The CDR3 here is CASTPGGHTSYEQYF. CDR3 DNA sequence: TGTGCCAGCACCCCAGGGGGCCATACCTCCTACGAGCAGTACTTC.

The V call is TRBV11-2, the J call TRBJ2-3; 9 bases map to TRBD2. Germline V lookup: CDR1 SGHAT, CDR2 FQNNGV. The CDR3 covers 14 residues. The J segment lost 4 bases and the V segment lost 5 bases, leaving 4 bases of the junction unmatched. CDR3 in amino acids: CASSQRLAADTQYF. CDR3 nucleotides: TGTGCCAGCAGCCAACGACTAGCGGCAGATACGCAGTATTTT.

The genes are TRBV5-1 and TRBJ2-1, with a possible D match to TRBD2 (5 bases). Germline CDR1 and CDR2: SGHRS and YFSETQ. With 0 bases removed from V and 10 bases from J, the gap between germline ends came to 8 bases. This CDR3 has 12 amino acids. The CDR3 sequence is CASSLGGIEQFF. The CDR3 DNA reads TGCGCCAGCAGCTTGGGAGGGATCGAGCAGTTCTTC.

This chain connects TRBV7-9 to TRBJ2-7; D not resolved. In germline, CDR1 is SEHNR, CDR2 FQNEAQ (reference sequence). V lost 1 base, J lost 7 bases, and 8 bases lay in between. CDR3 size: 12 residues. The CDR3 DNA is TGTGCCAGCAGCTTAGTAAGGGCTGAGCAGTACTTC. It is translated as CASSLVRAEQYF.

This clone was recorded only once. This chain joins TRBV5-1 and TRBJ2-1; D possibly corresponds to TRBD1 (6 bases). This CDR3 spans 15 amino acids. CDR1 SGHRS and CDR2 YFSETQ come from the germline V gene. Trimming cost V 4 bases and J 9 bases, with 20 bases left between them. Here the CDR3 DNA reads TGCGCCAGCAGCGTAACAGGGAGAGATGGAGGTGAGCAGTTCTTC. Protein product: CASSVTGRDGGEQFF. Full variable domain (remainder filled in from reference TRBV5-1 and TRBJ2-1): KAGVTQTPRYLIKTRGQQVTLSCSPISGHRSVSWYQQTPGQGLQFLFEYFSETQRNKGNFPGRFSGRQFSNSRSEMNVSTLELGDSALYLCASSVTGRDGGEQFFGPGTRLTVL.

This clone was seen more than once but under ten times. V gene TRBV29-1 combines with J gene TRBJ2-3; the D gene is possibly TRBD2 (6 bases). V lost 7 bases to trimming and J lost 0 bases, with 14 bases between them. This CDR3 region has 14 residues. CDR1 is SQVTM, CDR2 ANQGSEA, per germline. Here the CDR3 DNA reads TGCAGCGAACTGATCGGGGGTAGCACAGATACGCAGTATTTT. This gives the protein CSELIGGSTDTQYF.

The CDR3 nucleotides read TGCAGCGTTGAATCGTCGGGGGCGGGTGGCTACACCTTC. The encoded protein is CSVESSGAGGYTF. The chain joins TRBV29-1 to TRBJ1-2; the D gene is possibly TRBD1 (6 bases). The CDR3 loop spans 13 amino acids. V was cut by 2 bases and J by 7 bases, with 14 bases left in between. Per germline, CDR1 SQVTM and CDR2 ANQGSEA.

V usage is TRBV4-2 and J usage is TRBJ2-7, with 10 bases lining up with TRBD1. The CDR3 has 20 residues. Germline V gene lookup returns CDR1 LGHNA and CDR2 YNFKEQ. The junction had 19 bases not matched to a gene; V was cut back by 2 bases and J by 3 bases. The CDR3 protein is CASSQRTTLGGQGGRYEQYF. The CDR3 nucleotides read TGTGCCAGCAGCCAACGAACTACTTTGGGCGGACAGGGGGGGCGCTACGAGCAGTACTTC.

The rearrangement uses TRBV29-1 and TRBJ2-7; TRBD2 matches at 12 bases. The ends lost 6 bases at V and 2 bases at J; junction bases unmatched: 2. The CDR3 is 13 residues long. The germline V gene has CDR1 SQVTM and CDR2 ANQGSEA. The CDR3 nucleotides read TGCAGCGTCCTAGCGGGGGGGGCCTACGAGCAGTACTTC. Protein product: CSVLAGGAYEQYF.

This chain joins TRBV6-5 and TRBJ1-6; D is uncertain. The CDR3 is 9 residues long. CDR1 and CDR2 (germline): MNHEY, SVGAGI. Trimming pared 6 bases from V and 13 bases from J, leaving 4 bases between. The CDR3: CASSPPLHF. In nucleotides, the CDR3 is TGTGCCAGCAGCCCCCCCCTCCACTTT.

This clone was seen a few times. The V and J genes are TRBV2 and TRBJ1-2, with 10 nucleotides matching TRBD1. The CDR3 totals 16 residues. Germline-derived CDR1 and CDR2 are SNHLY and FYNNEI. The J segment lost 3 bases and the V segment lost 6 bases, leaving 10 bases of the junction unmatched. CDR3 sequence reads: CASRLNLDRGDYGYTF. Written as DNA, the CDR3 is TGTGCCAGCAGGTTAAACCTGGACAGGGGGGACTATGGCTACACCTTC.

The chain combines TRBV27 with TRBJ2-2; 8 bases match TRBD1. Germline V lookup: CDR1 MNHEY, CDR2 SMNVEV (reference sequence). V dropped 11 bases and J dropped 5; count of bases not matched to a gene: 4. The CDR3 runs 12 residues. As DNA, the CDR3 is TGTGCCTCAGGGGGCGCGACCGGGGAGCTGTTTTTT. Protein: CASGGATGELFF.

This clone was detected only a few times. V is TRBV19 and J is TRBJ1-1; no clear D. CDR1 is LNHDA, CDR2 SQIVND, per germline (reference sequence). This CDR3 is 11 amino acids long. Between the trimmed V and J ends, which lost 6 bases and 8 bases, there was a span of 10 bases. CDR3 coding DNA: TGTGCCAGTAGCTTGACCGAAGAAGCTTTCTTT. Its protein product is CASSLTEEAFF.